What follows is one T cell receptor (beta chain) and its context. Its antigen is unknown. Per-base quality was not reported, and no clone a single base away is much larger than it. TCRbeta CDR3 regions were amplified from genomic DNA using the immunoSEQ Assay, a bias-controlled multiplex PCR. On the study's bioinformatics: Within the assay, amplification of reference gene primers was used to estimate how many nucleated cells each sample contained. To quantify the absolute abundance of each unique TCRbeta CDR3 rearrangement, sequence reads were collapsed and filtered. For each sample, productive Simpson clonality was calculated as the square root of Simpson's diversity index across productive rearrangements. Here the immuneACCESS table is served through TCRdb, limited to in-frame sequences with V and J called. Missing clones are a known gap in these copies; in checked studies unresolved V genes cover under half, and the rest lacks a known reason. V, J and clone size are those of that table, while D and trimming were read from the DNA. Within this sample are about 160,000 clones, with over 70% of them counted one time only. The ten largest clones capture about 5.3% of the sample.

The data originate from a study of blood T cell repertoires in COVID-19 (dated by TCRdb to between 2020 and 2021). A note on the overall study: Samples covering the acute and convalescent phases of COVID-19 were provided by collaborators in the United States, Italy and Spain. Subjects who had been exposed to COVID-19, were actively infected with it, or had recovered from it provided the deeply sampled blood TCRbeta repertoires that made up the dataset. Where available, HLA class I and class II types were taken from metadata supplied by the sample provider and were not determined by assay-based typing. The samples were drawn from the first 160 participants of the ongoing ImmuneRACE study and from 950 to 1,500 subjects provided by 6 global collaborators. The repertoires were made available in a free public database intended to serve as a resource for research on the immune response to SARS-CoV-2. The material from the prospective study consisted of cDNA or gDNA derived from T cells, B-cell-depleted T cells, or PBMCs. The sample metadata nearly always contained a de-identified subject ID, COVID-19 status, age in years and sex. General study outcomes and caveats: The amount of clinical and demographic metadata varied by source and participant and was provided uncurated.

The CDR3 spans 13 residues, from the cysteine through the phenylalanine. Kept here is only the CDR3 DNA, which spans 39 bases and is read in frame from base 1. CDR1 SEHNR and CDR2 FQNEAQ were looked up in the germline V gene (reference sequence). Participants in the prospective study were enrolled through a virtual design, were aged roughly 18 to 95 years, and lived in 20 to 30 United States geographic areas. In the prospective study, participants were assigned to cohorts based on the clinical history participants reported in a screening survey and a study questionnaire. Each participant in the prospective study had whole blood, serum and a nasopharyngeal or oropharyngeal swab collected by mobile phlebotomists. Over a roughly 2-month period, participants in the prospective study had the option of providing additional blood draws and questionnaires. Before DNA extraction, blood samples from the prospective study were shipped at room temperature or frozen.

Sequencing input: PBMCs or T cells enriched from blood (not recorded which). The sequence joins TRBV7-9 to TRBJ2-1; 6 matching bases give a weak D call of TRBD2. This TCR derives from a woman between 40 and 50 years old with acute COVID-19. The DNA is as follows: TGTGCTAACGACCAGCAAGCGGGCGGTAAGCAGTTCTTC. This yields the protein CANDQQAGGKQFF.